The 19 T cell receptor beta chains listed next were all sequenced from one sample in a study of beta chain features in type 1 diabetes. Study-wide results and limits: People with Type 1 diabetes carried modestly yet significantly shorter TCRB CDR3s in all four CD4+ subsets.

TCRB transcripts that were expressed got sequenced, as all of the isolated RNA had been reverse transcribed. Only in-frame clones appear in the TCRdb table, and some are missing; sequencing was by immunoSEQ multiplex PCR. The sample comprises approximately 150,000 clones, roughly 10% of which are singletons, and 0.75% rests with the top ten. These receptors' targets are unknown. Sequencing was carried out using central memory CD4+ T cells from blood. These receptors came from a man younger than 40 with type 1 diabetes.

Comments on this clone: The same CDR3 can be traced to other DNA sequences in this sample. This chain connects TRBV5-1 to TRBJ2-1; D perhaps matches TRBD2 (6 bases). This CDR3 contains 14 residues. V was cut by 4 bases and J by 4 bases, with 12 bases left in between. CDR1 SGHRS and CDR2 YFSETQ come from the germline V gene. Here the CDR3 reads CASSGGDSYNEQFF. The DNA of the CDR3 is TGCGCCAGCAGCGGCGGGGATTCATACAATGAGCAGTTCTTC.

The V and J genes are TRBV19 and TRBJ2-7, with 10 bases identical to TRBD2. CDR3 length: 13 amino acids. The V and J ends lost 8 bases and 4 bases, in that order; junction bases with no gene match: 5. The germline CDR1 and CDR2 sequences are LNHDA and SQIVND (reference sequence). The CDR3: CASGPSGGYEQYF. In DNA form, the CDR3 reads TGTGCCAGTGGCCCTAGCGGGGGTTACGAGCAGTACTTC.

This chain connects TRBV2 to TRBJ2-7; 7 bases match TRBD2. V lost 7 bases, J lost 1 base, and 7 bases stayed unmatched. The length of the CDR3 is 14 residues. Germline assignment: CDR1 SNHLY and CDR2 FYNNEI. The CDR3 sequence is CASKVGTNSYEQYF. The DNA for the CDR3 is TGTGCCAGCAAGGTCGGGACTAATTCCTACGAGCAGTACTTC.

This clone appeared a few times. This chain uses TRBV7-9 with TRBJ1-4; TRBD1 matches at 8 bases. V trimming: 1 base; J trimming: 5 bases; junction bases outside the gene matches: 3. Per germline, CDR1 SEHNR and CDR2 FQNEAQ (reference sequence). The CDR3 has 15 amino acids. The CDR3 coding sequence is TGTGCCAGCAGCTTAGGGGGACAGGTGAATGAAAAACTGTTTTTT. This codes for CASSLGGQVNEKLFF.

This rearrangement joins TRBV5-1 to TRBJ1-1; D is perhaps TRBD1 (6 bases). Per the germline V gene, CDR1 is SGHRS and CDR2 is YFSETQ. V lost 4 bases and J lost 2, with 18 bases in between. This CDR3 is 16 amino acids long. This chain's CDR3 is CASSGLTGPRNTEAFF. DNA of the CDR3: TGCGCCAGCAGCGGACTGACAGGACCCAGAAACACTGAAGCTTTCTTT.

J is TRBJ2-3 and V is TRBV14; 12 bases are a match to TRBD1. Germline lookup yields CDR1 SGHDN and CDR2 FVKESK. Trimming removed 9 bases from V and 6 bases from J; junction bases left unmatched: 4. The CDR3 sequence is 13 residues long. The CDR3 sequence is CASGTGGSDTQYF. CDR3 sequence (DNA): TGTGCCAGTGGGACAGGGGGCTCCGATACGCAGTATTTT. Full variable domain (remainder filled in from reference TRBV14 and TRBJ2-3): EAGVTQFPSHSVIEKGQTVTLRCDPISGHDNLYWYRRVMGKEIKFLLHFVKESKQDESGMPNNRFLAERTGGTYSTLKVQPAELEDSGVYFCASGTGGSDTQYFGPGTRLTVL.

The V and J genes are TRBV27 and TRBJ2-1; TRBD2 matches at 10 bases. The CDR3 sequence is 16 residues long. The V gene's germline CDR1 is MNHEY and CDR2 SMNVEV (reference sequence). J lost 9 bases, V lost 5 bases, and 13 bases had no gene match. Written as DNA, the CDR3 is TGTGCCAGCAGTCCCGATTTAGCGGGGGGCCCCGCTGAGCAGTTCTTC. As protein: CASSPDLAGGPAEQFF.

This clone was recorded a few times. The rearrangement joins TRBV5-1 to TRBJ2-1; the D is unclear. The CDR3 runs 13 residues. V was shortened by 0 bases and J by 7 bases, with 8 bases between the two germline ends. The V gene's germline CDR1 is SGHRS and CDR2 YFSETQ. CDR3 amino acids: CASSLGSVNEQFF. In nucleotides, the CDR3 is TGCGCCAGCAGCTTGGGCAGCGTTAATGAGCAGTTCTTC.

This clone turned up a few times. The V and J genes are TRBV7-9 and TRBJ2-1; 7 bases map to TRBD2. Germline CDR1 SEHNR, CDR2 FQNEAQ (reference sequence). The CDR3 is made up of 14 amino acids. J was trimmed by 1 base and V by 6 bases; bases with no gene match: 3. The CDR3 loop is CASRTSSSYNEQFF. The CDR3 coding sequence is TGTGCCAGCAGGACTAGCTCATCCTACAATGAGCAGTTCTTC. Full variable domain (rest looked up from reference TRBV7-9 and TRBJ2-1): DTGVSQNPRHKITKRGQNVTFRCDPISEHNRLYWYRQTLGQGPEFLTYFQNEAQLEKSRLLSDRFSAERPKGSFSTLEIQRTEQGDSAMYLCASRTSSSYNEQFFGPGTRLTVL.

This clone occurred a few times. The rearrangement joins TRBV5-1 to TRBJ1-6, with D unclear. CDR3 length: 15 residues. V was cut by 1 base and J by 0 bases, with 5 bases left in between. The V gene's germline CDR1 is SGHRS and CDR2 YFSETQ. The DNA of the CDR3 is TGCGCCAGCAGCTTGAGTAGCTCCTATAATTCACCCCTCCACTTT. Residues: CASSLSSSYNSPLHF.

This clone has a handful of counts. The chain combines TRBV5-4 with TRBJ1-1; D perhaps matches TRBD1 (5 bases). V was cut by 4 bases and J by 1 base, with 11 bases left in between. Germline lookup yields CDR1 SGHNT and CDR2 YYREEE (reference sequence). This CDR3 region has 14 residues. In DNA form, the CDR3 reads TGTGCCAGCAGCCCTTTCGACAGGAACACTGAAGCTTTCTTT. This codes for CASSPFDRNTEAFF.

The CDR3 DNA follows: TGTGCCAGCAGTTACGCTATAGCGGGGAGGAATGAGCAGTTCTTC. This encodes CASSYAIAGRNEQFF. J is TRBJ2-1 and V is TRBV6-5, with 8 bases matching TRBD2. The junction had 7 bases not matched to a gene; V was cut back by 2 bases and J by 7 bases. The CDR3 runs 15 residues. Germline CDR1 is MNHEY and CDR2 is SVGAGI.

This clone was seen a handful of times. This chain connects TRBV7-8 to TRBJ1-5; TRBD1 agrees at 8 bases. Unmatched junction bases numbered 16, after V lost 5 bases and J lost 4 bases. Germline V CDR1 and CDR2: SGHVS, FQNEAQ. CDR3 length: 18 amino acids. The CDR3 DNA sequence: TGTGCCAGCAGCCAAGGTGCGCAAGGGACAGGTGGTAATCAGCCCCAGCATTTT. This sequence encodes CASSQGAQGTGGNQPQHF.

V is TRBV2 and J is TRBJ1-5; a possible D gene is TRBD1 (5 bases). CDR1 is SNHLY and CDR2 is FYNNEI in the germline V gene. V lost 7 bases and J 6 bases, leaving 16 bases between the germline ends. This CDR3 spans 14 amino acids. This CDR3 is CASKGWGESQPQHF. In nucleotides, the CDR3 is TGTGCCAGCAAAGGCTGGGGGGAGAGTCAGCCCCAGCATTTT.

This chain connects TRBV2 to TRBJ2-7; 7 nucleotides align to TRBD1. V gave up 4 bases and J gave up 10 bases; unmatched junction bases: 4. Germline values: CDR1 SNHLY, CDR2 FYNNEI. This CDR3 has 11 residues. The chain's CDR3 is CASSAQGPQYF. In nucleotides, the CDR3 is TGTGCCAGCAGTGCACAGGGGCCCCAGTACTTC.

This clone was detected only a few times. The chain employs TRBV21-1 and TRBJ1-1. TRBV21-1 is reported as a pseudogene. This CDR3 region has 15 residues. This chain's CDR3 is CASSGTEGLNTEAFF. As DNA, the CDR3 is TGTGCCAGCAGCGGGACTGAAGGGTTGAACACTGAAGCTTTCTTT.

The chain combines TRBV2 with TRBJ1-2, with 12 bases that match TRBD1. With V trimmed by 4 bases and J by 8 bases, 8 bases remained unmatched. Germline CDR1 is SNHLY and CDR2 is FYNNEI. The CDR3 covers 15 residues. The CDR3 coding sequence is TGTGCCAGCAGTGTTGAGGGACAGGGGGCCGAAGGCTACACCTTC. It specifies CASSVEGQGAEGYTF.

The genes are TRBV18 and TRBJ1-2, with D hard to call. The CDR3 runs 14 residues. V lost 0 bases and J 2 bases, leaving 7 bases between the germline ends. Germline V gives CDR1 KGHSH, CDR2 LQKENI. The CDR3 sequence: CASSPPRGNYGYTF. CDR3 DNA: TGTGCCAGCTCACCACCGAGAGGGAACTATGGCTACACCTTC.

This clone was recorded a few times. V usage is TRBV11-2 and J usage is TRBJ2-1, with D possibly being TRBD1 (6 bases). Trimming left V 5 bases short and J 5 bases short, with 22 bases between. The germline CDR1 and CDR2 sequences are SGHAT and FQNNGV. There are 17 residues in the CDR3. The CDR3 DNA is TGTGCCAGCAGCCCTATGAGCGACAGGTCTCCGCACAATGAGCAGTTCTTC. Amino acid sequence: CASSPMSDRSPHNEQFF.